One and the same sample provided the 17 T cell receptor beta chains below, sequenced in a study of blood T cell repertoires in COVID-19 (dated by TCRdb to the early 2020s). Preparation of the library involved the immunoSEQ multiplex PCR assay. Not all clones reach the TCRdb copy of this immuneACCESS table, which keeps in-frame sequences only. Checked studies attribute under half of the gap to unresolved V genes and leave the rest unexplained. The sample yields 130,000 or so clones; about four fifths were counted once. The leading ten clones occupy roughly a sixth of the sample. Sequencing was done on a sample of peripheral blood. Receptors were obtained from a woman of 80 years or more with acute or convalescent COVID-19.

J is TRBJ2-7 and V is TRBV6-2 or TRBV6-3, with 9 positions matching TRBD1. Germline V gene sequence: CDR1 MNHEY, CDR2 SVGEGT. V lost 4 bases to trimming and J lost 0 bases; unmatched junction nucleotides: 13. The CDR3 contains 18 residues. CDR3 bases: TGTGCCAGCAGTTCTCCGGGACAGGGAGGACAGCGCTCCTACGAGCAGTACTTC. This translates into CASSSPGQGGQRSYEQYF.

V usage is TRBV3-1 (or the pseudogene TRBV3-2) and J usage is TRBJ1-4; D ambiguous. Germline V gene lookup returns CDR1 LGHDT and CDR2 YNNKEL (reference sequence). The CDR3 is made up of 16 amino acids. Deletions cut 0 bases from V and 4 bases from J, with 12 bases between. The DNA of the CDR3 is TGTGCCAGCAGCCAAGATCCCCAGTCTGGTAATGAAAAACTGTTTTTT. Translating gives CASSQDPQSGNEKLFF.

The chain uses TRBV6-1 and TRBJ2-7; a possible D gene is TRBD1 (5 bases). V was pared by 6 bases and J by 3 bases, with 9 bases between. Germline lookup yields CDR1 MNHNS and CDR2 SASEGT. CDR3 length: 12 residues. CDR3 amino acids: CASRLDSYEQYF. CDR3 DNA sequence: TGTGCCAGCAGACTCGACAGCTACGAGCAGTACTTC.

This clone was detected only a few times. This rearrangement joins TRBV6-2 or TRBV6-3 to TRBJ1-2; the match to TRBD1 covers 8 bases. The CDR3 runs 13 residues. The V gene's germline CDR1 is MNHEY and CDR2 SVGEGT. Trimming removed 5 bases from V and 8 bases from J; junction bases left unmatched: 7. This CDR3 reads CASSLGQGGGYTF. CDR3 nucleotides: TGTGCCAGCAGTCTCGGACAGGGAGGCGGCTACACCTTC.

The chain has TRBV11-2 and TRBJ2-2; D perhaps matches TRBD2 (6 bases). V lost 5 bases, J lost 5 bases, and 18 bases lay in between. The CDR3 runs 16 residues. CDR1 and CDR2 (germline): SGHAT, FQNNGV. The chain's CDR3 is CASSRALAGGTGELFF. The CDR3 coding sequence is TGTGCCAGCAGCCGGGCCCTAGCTGGAGGGACCGGGGAGCTGTTTTTT.

This chain links TRBV5-1 with TRBJ2-5; 10 bases are a match to TRBD1. This CDR3 is 16 amino acids long. V lost 2 bases and J lost 5; bases outside the gene matches: 9. Germline V CDR1 and CDR2: SGHRS, YFSETQ. CDR3: CASSLLAGTGEETQYF. CDR3 nucleotides: TGCGCCAGCAGCTTACTTGCCGGGACAGGGGAGGAGACCCAGTACTTC.

V gene TRBV13 combines with J gene TRBJ2-2; possible D gene TRBD2, 7 bases. V was cut by 0 bases and J by 3 bases, with 14 bases left in between. Germline-derived CDR1 and CDR2 are PRHDT and FYEKMQ (reference sequence). The CDR3 has 17 amino acids. The CDR3 region is CASSLGRGGLHTGELFF. The CDR3 DNA reads TGTGCCAGCAGCTTAGGAAGGGGGGGGCTCCACACCGGGGAGCTGTTTTTT.

Here the CDR3 DNA reads TGCGCCAGCAGCTTCTACAGGCACTCGGGTGAAGCTTTCTTT. This gives the protein CASSFYRHSGEAFF. The V gene is TRBV5-1, the J gene TRBJ1-1, with a possible D match to TRBD1 (5 bases). The CDR3 has 14 amino acids. Germline V gene sequence: CDR1 SGHRS, CDR2 YFSETQ. The germline V and J ends were trimmed by 2 bases and 7 bases, with 15 bases remaining between them.

J is TRBJ2-7 and V is TRBV9, with no clear D. This CDR3 spans 15 amino acids. Germline V CDR1 and CDR2: SGDLS, YYNGEE. The V gene lost 1 base and the J gene lost 2 bases, with 13 bases spanning the gap. In nucleotides, the CDR3 is TGTGCCAGCAGCGTAACTGGCGGTAAAGCCTACGAGCAGTACTTC. This sequence encodes CASSVTGGKAYEQYF.

The chain is built from TRBV5-1 and TRBJ2-2; 10 bases match TRBD2. Germline loops: CDR1 SGHRS, CDR2 YFSETQ. This CDR3 contains 15 residues. J was trimmed by 6 bases and V by 2 bases; bases with no gene match: 4. CDR3 nucleotide sequence: TGCGCCAGCAGCTTACTAGCGGGATCGGCCGGGGAGCTGTTTTTT. Amino acids: CASSLLAGSAGELFF.

This clone was seen just once. The rearrangement uses TRBV18 and TRBJ1-2; TRBD1 matches 7 bases. V was clipped by 3 bases and J by 8 bases; unmatched bases: 9. The CDR3 extends over 14 amino acids. Germline V gene sequence: CDR1 KGHSH, CDR2 LQKENI. In DNA form, the CDR3 reads TGTGCCAGCTCACCGTCGGACAGGACGAAGGGCTACACCTTC. Amino acids: CASSPSDRTKGYTF.

The rearrangement joins TRBV4-3 to TRBJ2-1; D is possibly TRBD2 (5 bases). Trimming took off 0 bases at V and 1 base at J, with 10 bases between the two ends. The germline CDR1 and CDR2 sequences are LGHNA and YSLEER. The CDR3 consists of 16 residues. The CDR3 here is CASSQEPLVSYNEQFF. The CDR3 DNA sequence: TGCGCCAGCAGCCAAGAACCACTAGTTTCCTACAATGAGCAGTTCTTC.

This chain uses TRBV3-1 (or the pseudogene TRBV3-2) with TRBJ2-3; 10 nucleotides agree with TRBD2. V lost 4 bases and J lost 1; bases outside the gene matches: 5. Per germline, CDR1 LGHDT and CDR2 YNNKEL (reference sequence). CDR3 length: 16 residues. As DNA, the CDR3 is TGTGCCAGCAGCCGGGAGGGGACTAGCGGCACAGATACGCAGTATTTT. Translation: CASSREGTSGTDTQYF.

This rearrangement joins TRBV2 to TRBJ1-2, with 9 bases aligning to TRBD1. V shed 2 bases and J 12 bases; nucleotides not matched to a gene: 16. The V gene's germline CDR1 is SNHLY and CDR2 FYNNEI. CDR3 size: 16 residues. The CDR3 protein is CASSEKGRGTGRGNTF. In DNA form, the CDR3 reads TGTGCCAGCAGTGAAAAAGGAAGGGGGACAGGGAGGGGCAACACCTTC.

This CDR3 is CASSSRRESGVFRTEAFF. The CDR3 nucleotides read TGTGCCAGCAGCTCACGCCGTGAGTCAGGGGTATTTCGTACTGAAGCTTTCTTT. V usage is TRBV5-5 and J usage is TRBJ1-1; tentative D call: TRBD1 (6 bases). The CDR3 loop spans 18 amino acids. V shed 3 bases and J shed 5 bases, with 26 bases lying between them. Germline assignment: CDR1 SGHKS and CDR2 YYEKEE (reference sequence).

This chain uses TRBV6-2 or TRBV6-3 with TRBJ1-2, with a weak D call TRBD1 (6 bases). CDR3 length: 14 amino acids. The germline V and J ends were trimmed by 2 bases and 7 bases, with 14 bases remaining between them. The germline V gene has CDR1 MNHEY and CDR2 SVGEGT. CDR3 sequence (DNA): TGTGCCAGCAGTTACGTTACAGGGTCGCGTGGCTACACCTTC. Translated, it gives CASSYVTGSRGYTF.

V usage is TRBV10-3 and J usage is TRBJ1-4; 7 bases fit TRBD1. CDR3 length: 14 residues. With V trimmed by 2 bases and J by 4 bases, 1 base remained unmatched. Germline assignment: CDR1 ENHRY and CDR2 SYGVKD. For the CDR3, the DNA is TGTGCCATCAGTGAGGGGACAGATAATGAAAAACTGTTTTTT. Protein product: CAISEGTDNEKLFF.